This TCR beta chain was documented in a study of CXCR3-negative and CXCR3-positive naive CD8 T cells. This CDR3 is built from 14 residues. Per the germline V gene, CDR1 is MNHNS and CDR2 is SASEGT. Through 5' RACE with UMI labels, the TRB cDNA libraries were prepared. Using the 5' RACE reads, TCRdb records one entry per CDR3 protein without DNA. This sample's clone table lists under 85,000 distinct CDR3 sequences. The source material was naive CXCR3- CD8+ T cells from blood. Sample subset: CD45RO-CCR7+CD27+CD95- naive CD8+ T cells lacking CXCR3 (TNR3-). This receptor was obtained from a human donor in good health. Some clones in this sample may be carry-over from other donors' samples. The rearrangement joins TRBV6-1 to TRBJ1-5. CDR3 protein: CASYPAGGNQPQHF.